Following are 5 T cell receptor beta chains from one sample sequenced in a study of T cells in Graves' hyperthyroidism and ophthalmopathy. RNA transcripts were the template for amplifying TCR beta CDR3 regions. With the HTBI primer set, the TCR CDR3 went through a first round of RT-PCR. TCRdb passed the multiplex PCR reads through MiXCR, listing each CDR3 protein once. The data show around 240,000 distinct CDR3 sequences, with about a sixth seen just once and less than 35% held by the top ten. Source material: blood. The receptors were sampled from a woman between 18 and 29 years old with Graves' ophthalmopathy.

This clonotype has a count of ten or more. The chain carries TRBV27 and TRBJ2-3; D may match TRBD1 or TRBD2 (7 bases each). V dropped 3 bases and J dropped 4 bases, with 14 bases sitting between them. The germline gives CDR1 MNHEY, CDR2 SMNVEV (reference sequence). The CDR3 has 15 amino acids. For the CDR3, the DNA is TGTGCCAGCAGTTTTCTGCAGGGGGGGTCAGATACGCAGTATTTT. Its translation is CASSFLQGGSDTQYF.

V and J are TRBV11-1 and TRBJ2-7; 7 bases agree with TRBD1. Per the germline V gene, CDR1 is SGHAT and CDR2 is FQDESV (reference sequence). The V segment lost 1 base and the J segment 2 bases; nucleotides outside the gene matches: 11. CDR3 length: 17 residues. The CDR3 DNA follows: TGTGCCAGCAGCTTAGGGTGGGGCCAAGACAGGGCCTACGAGCAGTACTTC. Its translation: CASSLGWGQDRAYEQYF.

Many counts were recorded for this clonotype. The V gene is TRBV20-1, the J gene TRBJ2-1; 10 bases line up with TRBD2. CDR1 is DFQATT, CDR2 SNEGSKA, per germline (reference sequence). J lost 5 bases, V lost 0 bases, and 10 bases had no gene match. This CDR3 has 17 amino acids. The chain's CDR3 is CSARDSYRTSGNNEQFF. The CDR3 bases are TGCAGTGCTAGAGATTCTTACCGGACTAGCGGTAACAATGAGCAGTTCTTC.

This clonotype was seen ten or more times. The chain is built from TRBV10-3 and TRBJ1-1; D is uncertain. This CDR3 spans 11 amino acids. V was clipped by 3 bases and J by 6 bases, with 5 bases between them. CDR1 ENHRY and CDR2 SYGVKD come from the germline V gene. CDR3 bases: TGTGCCATCAGTGAAGGGTCTGAAGCTTTCTTT. Translation gives CAISEGSEAFF.

This clonotype has a count of ten or more. The chain employs TRBV20-1 and TRBJ1-4; 9 bases are shared with TRBD1. Looked up from germline, CDR1 is DFQATT and CDR2 is SNEGSKA (reference sequence). The CDR3 consists of 15 residues. The ends lost 7 bases at V and 0 bases at J; junction bases unmatched: 6. The CDR3 loop reads CSVGTGSATNEKLFF. The CDR3, as DNA: TGCAGTGTTGGGACAGGGTCTGCAACTAATGAAAAACTGTTTTTT.